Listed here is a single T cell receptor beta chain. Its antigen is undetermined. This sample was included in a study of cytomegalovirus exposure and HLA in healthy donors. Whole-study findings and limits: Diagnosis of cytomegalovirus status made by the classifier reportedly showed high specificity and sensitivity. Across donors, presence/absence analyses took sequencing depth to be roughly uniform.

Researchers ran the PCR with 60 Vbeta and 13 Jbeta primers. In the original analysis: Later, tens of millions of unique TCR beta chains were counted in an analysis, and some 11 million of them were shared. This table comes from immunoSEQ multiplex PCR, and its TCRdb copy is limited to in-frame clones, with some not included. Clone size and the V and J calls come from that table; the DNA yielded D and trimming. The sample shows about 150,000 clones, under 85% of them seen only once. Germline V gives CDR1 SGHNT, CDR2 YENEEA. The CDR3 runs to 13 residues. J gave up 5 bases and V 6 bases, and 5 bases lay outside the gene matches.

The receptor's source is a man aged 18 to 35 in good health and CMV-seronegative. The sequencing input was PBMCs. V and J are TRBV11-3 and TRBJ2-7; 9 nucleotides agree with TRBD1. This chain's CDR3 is CASSFTGGDEQYF. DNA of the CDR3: TGTGCCAGCAGTTTCACAGGGGGCGACGAGCAGTACTTC.